This T cell receptor beta chain was sequenced during a study of cytomegalovirus exposure and HLA in healthy donors. Study results and limitations: A few chains tied to CMV proved CMV antigen-specific in vitro. As was reported, the classifier diagnosed cytomegalovirus status with high specificity and sensitivity.

The PCR made use of 60 Vbeta and 13 Jbeta primers. Repertoires were generated with immunoSEQ multiplex PCR, while TCRdb's copy carries only in-frame clones and drops some. The repertoire holds about 120,000 clones, 73% seen once, with 4% to 5% in the top ten. From germline, CDR1 is LGHNA and CDR2 YSLEER. The CDR3 runs 14 residues. The V and J ends lost 1 base and 8 bases, in that order; junction bases with no gene match: 3. This clone appeared a few times. Its antigen is currently unknown. The material sequenced was PBMCs. The receptor was derived from a woman aged 40 to 50 in good health and CMV-seronegative. The rearrangement joins TRBV4-3 to TRBJ1-4; 8 bases are shared with TRBD1. Written as DNA, the CDR3 is TGCGCCAGCAGCCAAGGACAGGGGAGCGAAAAACTGTTTTTT. Encoded protein: CASSQGQGSEKLFF.